This T cell receptor beta chain was observed in a study of identical twins listed by TCRdb under 2016. For the wider study: The study deep-sequenced TCR alpha and beta repertoires from monozygotic twins, unrelated adults of various ages and cord blood to test whether fetal clonotypes persist. To rule out contamination, replicate twin experiments were performed at different times with different library preparation protocols.

To prepare the library, 5' RACE was applied. Sequencing relied on an Illumina HiSeq 2000. Template switching introduced a universal primer binding site; the final cDNA contained a unique molecular identifier, enabling accurate counting of TCR cDNA molecules. First-strand cDNA for TCR alpha and beta chains was synthesized from specific primers in the conserved constant-segment region. To control for contamination, every cDNA library was double barcoded, receiving both a SMART-Mk sample barcode and Illumina barcodes. Two successive PCR steps introduced TruSeq adapter sequences along with Illumina sample barcodes. TCR alpha and beta cDNA libraries were sequenced on the Illumina HiSeq platform with custom primers. In the original analysis: MiGEC processed the raw reads to extract unique molecular identifiers, while MiXCR was used to determine the CDR3 positions. For each individual, recombination models were inferred using an EM algorithm with the repgenHMM and IGoR tools. Shared clonotype analysis was performed with the tcR package in R, normalizing sharing by the product of cloneset sizes. To study raw recombination without the effects of thymic and clonal selection, out-of-frame nonproductive sequences were analyzed. Using fastp at Q25 and MiXCR, TCRdb reprocessed the public reads and kept productive beta chains. Each entry is one CDR3 protein sequence, shown with its most common DNA and genes. These V and J calls derive from TCRdb rather than the authors' analysis. Counted in this sample were around 650,000 distinct CDR3 sequences; 7.1% of them appeared once. Of the sample, around 1.6% falls within the top ten clones.

For this chain, trimming is 5 bases at the V end and 4 bases at the J end, and the number of junction bases without a gene match is 5. Based on the germline V gene, the CDR1 and CDR2 sequences are SQVTM and ANQGSEA. The CDR3 starts with the cysteine, ends with the phenylalanine, and has 14 residues. Only the CDR3 DNA stays, 42 bases, in frame from base 1. Broad study findings and their caveats: Compared with coincidental sharing between unrelated individuals, an excess of low generation-probability sequences was observed among out-of-frame TCR alpha sequences shared between twins. Because the same donors could not be followed over many years, the conclusions relied on cross-sectional statistical analysis. Zero-insertion analyses could be partly confounded by invariant T cells such as MAIT and iNKT, though diverse VJ usage argued against such confounding for most clonotypes. Fewer insertions were carried by abundant cord blood beta clonotypes; a weaker similar trend was observed in young adult naive repertoires, while no such trend was observed in memory repertoires. Recombination models systematically underestimated out-of-frame TCR alpha sharing in monozygotic twins but agreed with sharing between unrelated individuals. In beta out-of-frame sequences, excess twin sharing was weaker, because having fewer shared sequences lowered the signal-to-noise ratio.

This clonotype was counted at least ten times. Its antigen remains undetermined. The input lacks base qualities; no much larger clone sits a single base away. All donors were healthy Caucasians. Three pairs of female monozygotic twins, all aged 18 to 29 years, were included in the twin cohort. Peripheral blood mononuclear cells were used as the source from which RNA for TCR libraries was isolated. This sample also belongs to another study, concerning yellow fever vaccine responses in identical twins. The other study reports the following: According to the authors, in identical twins the way T cells responded to vaccination appeared partly convergent and partly personalized. In the study, vaccine-responding T cell clones were precisely tracked in identical twins.

This clonotype originated in a woman aged 18-29 years in good health. This chain is built from TRBV29-1 and TRBJ2-3, with 11 bases matching TRBD1. Material: PBMCs. This receptor carries the CDR3 CSVPGTGGADTQYF. The nucleotides are TGCAGCGTTCCCGGGACAGGGGGTGCAGATACGCAGTATTTT.